Listed here is a single T cell receptor beta chain. Its matching antigen is unknown. The data originate from a study of shared clonotypes between healthy human individuals. About the research overall: The plates for each donor numbered three CD4 naive, three CD4 memory, two CD8 naive and one CD8 memory.

Using immunoSEQ multiplex PCR, the repertoire was profiled, and TCRdb retains in-frame clones only, with some absent. The sample contains about 1.1 million clones, roughly 77% of which appear only once. Study-wide results and caveats: Larger estimated richness was generally seen in naive subsets than in memory subsets.

Germline-derived CDR1 and CDR2 are MGHRA and YSYEKL. The CDR3 loop spans 14 amino acids. Trimming removed 2 bases from V and 5 bases from J, with 13 bases in between. Every donor was a Caucasian adult from Nashville, Tennessee. The V call is TRBV4-1, the J call TRBJ2-7; D call uncertain. Material: memory CD4+ T cells from PBMCs. Subset reported: CD45RA-negative fraction. The sequence came from a man between 18 and 29 years old in good health. Some clones in this sample may be carry-over from other donors' samples. The CDR3 region is CASSQTGPPHEQYF. CDR3 DNA sequence: TGCGCCAGCAGCCAAACTGGGCCTCCCCACGAGCAGTACTTC.